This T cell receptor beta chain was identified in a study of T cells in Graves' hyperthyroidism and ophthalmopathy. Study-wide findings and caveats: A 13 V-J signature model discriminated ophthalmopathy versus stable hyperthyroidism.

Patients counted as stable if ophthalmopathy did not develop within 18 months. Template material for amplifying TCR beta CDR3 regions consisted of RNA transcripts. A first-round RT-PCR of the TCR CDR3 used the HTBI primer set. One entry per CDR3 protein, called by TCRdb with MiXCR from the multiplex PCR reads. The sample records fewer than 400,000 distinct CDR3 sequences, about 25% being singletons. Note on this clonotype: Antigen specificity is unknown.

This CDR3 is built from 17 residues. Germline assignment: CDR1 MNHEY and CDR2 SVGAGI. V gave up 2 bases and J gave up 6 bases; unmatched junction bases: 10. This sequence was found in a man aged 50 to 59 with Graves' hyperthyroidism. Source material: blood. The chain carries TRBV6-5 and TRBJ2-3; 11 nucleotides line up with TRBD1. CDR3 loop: CASSYGAGTGGSDTQYF. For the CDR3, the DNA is TGTGCCAGCAGTTACGGGGCGGGGACAGGGGGGTCGGATACGCAGTATTTT.